This is a list of T cell receptor beta chains from one sample in a study of blood T cells in healthy people across ages. TCRdb analysed the 5' RACE reads with MiXCR anew, one entry per CDR3 protein. The sample has roughly 800,000 distinct CDR3 sequences; roughly 35% are singletons. The source material was blood. Receptors were obtained from a man younger than 35 in good health. Each CDR3 is given with its conserved first and last residue. The D gene is left open where the match is weak.

D gene,V gene,CDR3 protein
-,TRBV6-6,CASTQGMYNEQFF
TRBD1,TRBV12-3/TRBV12-4,CASSLITGTGPGELFF
-,TRBV7-9,CASSSPLGEQYF
TRBD1,TRBV29-1,CSGTDRDRAYGGELFF
TRBD2,TRBV6-2/TRBV6-3,CASSFGGTSGHNEQFF
-,TRBV12-3/TRBV12-4,CASTSSFSTDAQYF
TRBD2,TRBV20-1,CSASASGTYEQYF
-,TRBV28,CASSPTRNTEAFF
TRBD2,TRBV6-1,CASKSSGGSYEQYF
TRBD1,TRBV20-1,CSARDREGSEAFF
-,TRBV20-1,CSAQIGPASEKLFF
-,TRBV7-3,CASSSTSYRVEGPDYNEQFF
-,TRBV7-9,CASRLQLAAPNYGYTF
-,TRBV5-1,CASSPALDPEQFF
-,TRBV20-1,CSTPGATTPFHGYTF
TRBD1,TRBV6-6,CASSSVDRGIHEQYF
TRBD1,TRBV28,CASSTRNRGIRGEQFF
-,TRBV25-1,CASSGVGVGDTEAFF
TRBD2,TRBV12-3/TRBV12-4,CASSPGGAVHTQYF
TRBD2,TRBV20-1,CSTSVRWGNEQFF
TRBD1,TRBV2,CASSRDRVGEQFF
-,TRBV6-5,CASSYGGRSNEQFF
TRBD1,TRBV11-3,CASSFDREPEAFF
TRBD1,TRBV12-3/TRBV12-4,CASSPPGTGIINYGYTF
TRBD2,TRBV12-3/TRBV12-4,CASTPSGASGGVQETQYF
-,TRBV30,CAWMRQATSYEQYF
TRBD1,TRBV6-6,CASSGRDRRIIEAFF
-,TRBV20-1,CSASGAEETQYF
-,TRBV20-1,CSASLEETQYF
TRBD2,TRBV20-1,CSAWDYQSGTDTQYF
TRBD2,TRBV4-2,CASSPSSGTTDTQYF
-,TRBV15,CATSTSMNTEAFF
-,TRBV5-6,CASSLSRYNEQFF
-,TRBV7-9,CASSLARGGDEQYF
-,TRBV11-2,CASLTTADTRYEQYF
-,TRBV4-3,CASSQGPTSRETQYF
TRBD1,TRBV6-2/TRBV6-3,CASSYSSGTGALNQPQHF
TRBD1,TRBV29-1,CSVSSGTGVKTQYF
-,TRBV29-1,CSVEMGNRGYEQYF
-,TRBV11-2,CASSLDLRAYEQYF
-,TRBV27,CASSLMGSLSKNIQYF
-,TRBV29-1,CSVETSGSTQYF
-,TRBV20-1,CSATAGGSYTDTQYF
TRBD2,TRBV20-1,CSASEERGTDTQYF
TRBD1,TRBV5-1,CASSPVTGTPEAFF
TRBD1,TRBV5-6,CASSLGTGASTF
TRBD1,TRBV5-5,CASSNPGQGGKFRFF
-,TRBV20-1,CSARDVNTEAFF
-,TRBV7-9,CASSLAGIGETQYF
-,TRBV20-1,CSARDLETTYNEQYF
TRBD2,TRBV28,CASRREGSYNEQFF
-,TRBV29-1,CSVGRSGELFF
-,TRBV9,CASSVDDSGLIGEQYF
-,TRBV15,CATRRGAVNSPLHF
-,TRBV20-1,CSARDLADSGNTIYF